The 7 T cell receptor beta chains listed next were all sequenced from one sample in a study of blood T cells in healthy people across ages. A second PCR of roughly 7 to 11 cycles used a sample-barcoded 5' primer and a J-beta primer mix. TCRdb reanalysed the 5' RACE reads using MiXCR and keeps one entry per CDR3 protein. The sample lists approximately 850,000 distinct CDR3 sequences, 40% to 50% occurring once. The sequenced material came from blood. The receptors derive from a man in his sixties in good health.

The chain carries TRBV29-1 and TRBJ1-6; unclear D gene. The CDR3 contains 20 residues. Germline V CDR1 and CDR2: SQVTM, ANQGSEA. V lost 2 bases, J lost 0 bases, and 23 bases lay in between. The CDR3, as DNA: TGCAGCGTTGAATGTCGGAATTCCGGGGTCTATAGCTCCTATAATTCACCCCTCCACTTT. This translates into CSVECRNSGVYSSYNSPLHF.

This clonotype was observed a handful of times. The rearrangement uses TRBV7-2 and TRBJ2-5; the match to TRBD1 covers 10 bases. The CDR3 sequence is 15 residues long. Per the germline V gene, CDR1 is SGHTA and CDR2 is FQGNSA. J gave up 4 bases and V 5 bases, and 7 bases lay outside the gene matches. Written as DNA, the CDR3 is TGTGCCAGCAGCGGACAGGGGGGCATTGGAGAGACCCAGTACTTC. Its translation is CASSGQGGIGETQYF.

The chain uses TRBV4-3 and TRBJ2-7; TRBD2 aligns across 8 bases. Germline values: CDR1 LGHNA, CDR2 YSLEER. The CDR3 consists of 15 residues. The ends lost 0 bases at V and 3 bases at J; junction bases unmatched: 4. CDR3 loop: CASSQDGRGDYEQYF. The CDR3 nucleotides read TGCGCCAGCAGCCAAGATGGGCGGGGGGACTACGAGCAGTACTTC.

CDR3 coding DNA: TGTGCCAGCAGCGAAAGGGTGCAGGCGGAAGGCAATGAGCAGTTCTTC. Its translation: CASSERVQAEGNEQFF. The chain combines TRBV14 with TRBJ2-1, with D unclear. From germline, CDR1 is SGHDN and CDR2 FVKESK. Trimming pared 5 bases from V and 6 bases from J, leaving 20 bases between. This CDR3 is 16 amino acids long.

This chain links TRBV6-1 with TRBJ2-5; TRBD1 matches at 9 bases. The J call may not be correct, given that the DNA end is closer to TRBJ2-7. This CDR3 spans 15 amino acids. Germline lookup yields CDR1 MNHNS and CDR2 SASEGT. The CDR3 here is CASNPGTGPSYEQYF. The CDR3 nucleotides read TGTGCCAGCAATCCCGGGACAGGGCCCTCCTACGAGCAGTACTTC.

The rearrangement joins TRBV10-3 to TRBJ2-1; no definite D call. In germline, CDR1 is ENHRY, CDR2 SYGVKD. With 3 bases removed from V and 5 bases from J, the gap between germline ends came to 17 bases. The CDR3 loop spans 16 amino acids. CDR3 amino acids: CAISDPRETSNNEQFF. The CDR3, as DNA: TGTGCCATCAGTGACCCCCGCGAAACCAGTAACAATGAGCAGTTCTTC.

The chain employs TRBV7-2 and TRBJ2-3, with 9 bases identical to TRBD2. The trim removed 3 bases at V and 5 bases at J, leaving 9 bases unmatched. From germline, CDR1 is SGHTA and CDR2 FQGNSA. The CDR3 is 16 amino acids. The CDR3 region is CASSFLARGGIDTQYF. The CDR3, as DNA: TGTGCCAGCAGCTTCCTGGCGCGGGGGGGTATAGATACGCAGTATTTT.